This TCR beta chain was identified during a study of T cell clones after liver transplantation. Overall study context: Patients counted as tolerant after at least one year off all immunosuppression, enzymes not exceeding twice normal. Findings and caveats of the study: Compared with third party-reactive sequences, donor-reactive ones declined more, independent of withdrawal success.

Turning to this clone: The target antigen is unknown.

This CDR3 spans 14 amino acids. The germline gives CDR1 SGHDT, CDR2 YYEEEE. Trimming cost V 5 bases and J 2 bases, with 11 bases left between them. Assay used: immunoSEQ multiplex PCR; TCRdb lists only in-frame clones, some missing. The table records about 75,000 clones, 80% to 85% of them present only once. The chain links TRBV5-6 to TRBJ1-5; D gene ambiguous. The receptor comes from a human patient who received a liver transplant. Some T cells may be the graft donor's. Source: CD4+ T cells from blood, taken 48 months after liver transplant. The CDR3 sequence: CASSIGIGNQPQHF. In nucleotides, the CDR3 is TGTGCCAGCAGTATTGGTATTGGCAATCAGCCCCAGCATTTT.